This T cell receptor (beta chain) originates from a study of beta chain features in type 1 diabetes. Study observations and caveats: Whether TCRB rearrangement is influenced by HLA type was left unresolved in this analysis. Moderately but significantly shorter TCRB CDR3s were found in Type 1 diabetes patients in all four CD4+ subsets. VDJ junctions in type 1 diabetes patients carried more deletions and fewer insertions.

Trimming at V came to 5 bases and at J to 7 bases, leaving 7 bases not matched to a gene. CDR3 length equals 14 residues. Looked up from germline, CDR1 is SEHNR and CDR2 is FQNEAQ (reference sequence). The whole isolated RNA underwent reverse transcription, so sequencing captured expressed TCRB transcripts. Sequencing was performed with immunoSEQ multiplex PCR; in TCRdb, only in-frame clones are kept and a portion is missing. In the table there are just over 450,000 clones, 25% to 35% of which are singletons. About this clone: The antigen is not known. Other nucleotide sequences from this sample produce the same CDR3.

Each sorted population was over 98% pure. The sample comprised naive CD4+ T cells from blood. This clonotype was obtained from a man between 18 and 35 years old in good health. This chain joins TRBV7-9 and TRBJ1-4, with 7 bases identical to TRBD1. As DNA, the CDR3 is TGTGCCAGCAGCCGTACAGGGGCGGGTGAAAAACTGTTTTTT. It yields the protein CASSRTGAGEKLFF. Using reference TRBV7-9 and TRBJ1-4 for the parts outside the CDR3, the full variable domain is DTGVSQNPRHKITKRGQNVTFRCDPISEHNRLYWYRQTLGQGPEFLTYFQNEAQLEKSRLLSDRFSAERPKGSFSTLEIQRTEQGDSAMYLCASSRTGAGEKLFFGSGTQLSVL.